This T cell receptor (beta chain) was sequenced for a study of CD8 T cells in ankylosing spondylitis. TCR beta libraries were made by quantitative 5'-RACE with molecular barcodes. TCRdb itself ran the 5' RACE reads through MiXCR, one entry per CDR3 protein. Of about 52,000 distinct CDR3 sequences detected, 6.5% to 9% appear once; the ten largest clones hold about 8.5%. The sample consisted of blood, either unsorted or a sorted T cell fraction (not recorded which). This sequence originates from a female donor with ankylosing spondylitis or in good health (not recorded which).

The CDR3 sequence: CAADRGVGNQPQHF. As DNA, the CDR3 is TGTGCCGCGGACAGGGGCGTCGGCAATCAGCCCCAGCATTTT. The chain employs TRBV19 and TRBJ1-5, with 9 bases matching TRBD1. This CDR3 has 14 amino acids. Trimming cost V 11 bases and J 2 bases; bases outside gene matches: 7. Looked up from germline, CDR1 is LNHDA and CDR2 is SQIVND (reference sequence). Variable domain in full (rest from reference TRBV19 and TRBJ1-5): DGGITQSPKYLFRKEGQNVTLSCEQNLNHDAMYWYRQDPGQGLRLIYYSQIVNDFQKGDIAEGYSVSREKKESFPLTVTSAQKNPTAFYLCAADRGVGNQPQHFGDGTRLSIL.